The rows below give T cell receptor beta chains drawn from one sample of a study of long-term antiretroviral therapy in people with HIV. Data came from immunoSEQ multiplex PCR; TCRdb stores just in-frame clones and leaves some out. This table holds about 39,000 clones, 75% to 90% found once. Sample: unsorted PBMCs, taken 3.1 years after starting antiretroviral therapy. Source of these receptors: a woman in her forties or fifties with HIV. Each CDR3 is given without its conserved first and last residue. Part of the rows lack a size; the others show once, few, many or a class for expanded clones.

abundance,v_gene,CDR3aa
NA,TRBV6-6,ASSFGQSYEQY
once,TRBV29-1,SVEAGGTYEQY
NA,TRBV27,ASSPWTGGQSPLH
NA,TRBV30,AWTWSVLNTGELF
NA,TRBV2,ASNELQSTEAF
NA,TRBV6-5,AAGTVPYEQY
NA,TRBV7-2,ASSPKEGSTEAF
NA,TRBV6-5,ASQDQGTDTQY
NA,TRBV19,ASKRGSSYNEQF
few,TRBV27,ASSLGAWDSPLH
NA,TRBV5-4,ASSQDRVGGYT
NA,TRBV27,ASRPGLGLAGRKTQY
NA,TRBV27,ASNPGGATYEQY
NA,TRBV27,ASSPGTAANYGYT
NA,TRBV19,ASSIAGKSSYEQY
NA,TRBV2,ASSLPPGEQY
NA,TRBV5-1,ASATGTGRLGSSYNEQF
NA,TRBV6-6,ASSSSGTDYGYT
NA,TRBV9,ASSVEGATNEKLF
NA,TRBV29-1,SASGTNGQPQH
NA,TRBV29-1,SVESAGSYT
NA,TRBV15,ATSRGPLGFGYT
NA,TRBV18,ASSPLPRQGFYNEQF
NA,TRBV5-6,ASSLLAGGLDTQY
NA,TRBV2,ASSDRRGLGTEAF
NA,TRBV7-9,ASSPRTSGGPSDTQY
NA,TRBV2,ASSAYKVRTEAF
once,TRBV2,ASRAGRQSEQY
NA,TRBV4-3,ASSHRLAGGQY
NA,TRBV6-5,ASSYSGAYSPLH
few,TRBV7-3,ASSLTGGANYGYT
NA,TRBV6-1,ASSAVGVAEKLF
NA,TRBV27,ASRGGTYNEQF
few,TRBV2,ASSDFLGPRADTQY
NA,TRBV13,ASRQGVLTYEQY
once,TRBV7-9,ASSLERQGLNEQF
NA,TRBV6-5,ASTPTGANYEQY
NA,TRBV6-7,ASSYSGWDRSGSPLH
NA,TRBV9,ASSVQGDGYNEQF
NA,TRBV7-7,ASSLAGAEETQY
NA,TRBV7-9,ASRTDRRSYEQY
once,TRBV7-8,ASSSGTTDKNIQY
NA,TRBV5-5,ARPGGGEDQPQH
NA,TRBV7-8,ASSLPLETPTYEQY
NA,TRBV27,ASSFAGTLMNTEAF